A few counts support the clone carrying this TCR beta chain. The data were taken from a study of blood T cells in healthy people across ages. This CDR3 is 18 amino acids long. Germline loops: CDR1 MNHEY, CDR2 SVGAGI. Trimming took 0 bases from V and 5 from J, leaving 21 bases between them. A sample-barcoded 5' primer and a J-beta primer mix were used in a second PCR of about 7 to 12 cycles. TCRdb fed the 5' RACE reads into MiXCR, producing one record per CDR3 protein. The top ten clones hold 7.9% of a sample with 1.4 million to 1.5 million distinct CDR3 sequences, around two fifths of them seen once. Sequenced sample: blood. The source is a woman in her late teens or twenties in good health. The rearrangement links TRBV6-5 to TRBJ2-3, with TRBD1 as a possible D gene (6 bases). The CDR3 spells CASSYSGTRQQGQDTQYF. Here the CDR3 DNA reads TGTGCCAGCAGTTACTCGGGGACCAGACAACAGGGACAAGATACGCAGTATTTT.